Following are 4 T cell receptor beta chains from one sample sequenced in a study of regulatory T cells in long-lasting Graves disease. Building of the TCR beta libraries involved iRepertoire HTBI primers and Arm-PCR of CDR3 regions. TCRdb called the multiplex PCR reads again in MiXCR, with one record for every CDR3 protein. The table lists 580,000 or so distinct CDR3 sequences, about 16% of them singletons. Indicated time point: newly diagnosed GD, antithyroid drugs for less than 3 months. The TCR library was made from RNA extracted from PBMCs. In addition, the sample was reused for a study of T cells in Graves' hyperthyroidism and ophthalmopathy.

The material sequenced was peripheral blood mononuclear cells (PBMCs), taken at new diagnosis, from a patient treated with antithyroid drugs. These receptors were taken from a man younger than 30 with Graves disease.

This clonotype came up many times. CDR3 amino acids: CASSYEVGGSTDTQYF. The CDR3 DNA reads TGTGCCAGCAGTTACGAGGTGGGAGGGAGCACAGATACGCAGTATTTT. The chain employs TRBV6-5 and TRBJ2-3; 7 nucleotides align to TRBD2. CDR3 length: 16 residues. V dropped 2 bases and J dropped 0; count of bases not matched to a gene: 5. In germline, CDR1 is MNHEY, CDR2 SVGAGI.

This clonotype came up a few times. Written as DNA, the CDR3 is TGTGCCAGCAGCCAAGACAGGGTGGGTAGAGTCGGCTACGAGCAGTACTTC. Amino acid sequence: CASSQDRVGRVGYEQYF. The V and J genes are TRBV14 and TRBJ2-7, with D maybe TRBD1 (5 bases). The germline V and J ends were trimmed by 0 bases and 3 bases, with 18 bases remaining between them. Germline values: CDR1 SGHDN, CDR2 FVKESK. The CDR3 consists of 17 residues.

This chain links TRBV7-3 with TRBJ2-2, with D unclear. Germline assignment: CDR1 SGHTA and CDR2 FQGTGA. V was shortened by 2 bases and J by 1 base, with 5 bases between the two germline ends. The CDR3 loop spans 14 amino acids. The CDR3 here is CASSLSWNTGELFF. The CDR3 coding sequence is TGTGCCAGCAGCTTATCTTGGAACACCGGGGAGCTGTTTTTT.

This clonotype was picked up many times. This chain's CDR3 is CATSRAPGTGSNYGNQPQHF. The CDR3 nucleotides are TGTGCCACCAGCAGGGCTCCCGGGACAGGGAGTAATTATGGCAATCAGCCCCAGCATTTT. The chain joins TRBV15 to TRBJ1-5, with 9 bases matching TRBD1. Germline lookup yields CDR1 LNHNV and CDR2 YYDKDF (reference sequence). V trimming: 3 bases; J trimming: 2 bases; junction bases outside the gene matches: 17. The CDR3 has 20 amino acids. The variable domain in full, with the rest retrieved from reference TRBV15 and TRBJ1-5, is DAMVIQNPRYQVTQFGKPVTLSCSQTLNHNVMYWYQQKSSQAPKLLFHYYDKDFNNEADTPDNFQSRRPNTSFCFLDIRSPGLGDTAMYLCATSRAPGTGSNYGNQPQHFGDGTRLSIL.